This T cell receptor (beta chain) was recovered during a study of OX40 agonist ivuxolimab in advanced cancers. Study information: The study treated patients with ivuxolimab, an agonistic anti-OX40 (CD134) antibody. The dose-escalation group included hepatocellular carcinoma, melanoma, renal cell carcinoma and head and neck cancer. General observations from the study: Averaging showed that CD8+ T cells had more expanded clones than CD4+ did.

This clone was recorded once. The target antigen is unknown. Trimming removed 5 bases from V and 0 bases from J; junction bases left unmatched: 5. The V gene's germline CDR1 is MNHEY and CDR2 SMNVEV (reference sequence). The CDR3 runs 15 residues. Enrollment shut out patients with autoimmune disease history or systemic immunosuppression. The data were produced by immunoSEQ multiplex PCR, yet TCRdb's version contains in-frame clones alone and is incomplete. The sample lists 35,000 to 45,000 clones; about four fifths were seen once. J is TRBJ1-2 and V is TRBV27; 8 bases fit TRBD1. The sequence was obtained from an adult with an advanced solid tumor such as melanoma, head and neck, liver or kidney cancer. Here the sequenced sample was CD4+ or CD8+ T cells sorted from blood, taken in a trial of the OX40 agonist ivuxolimab. The CDR3: CASSIQGDSNYGYTF. CDR3 coding DNA: TGTGCCAGCAGTATACAGGGGGACTCTAACTATGGCTACACCTTC.